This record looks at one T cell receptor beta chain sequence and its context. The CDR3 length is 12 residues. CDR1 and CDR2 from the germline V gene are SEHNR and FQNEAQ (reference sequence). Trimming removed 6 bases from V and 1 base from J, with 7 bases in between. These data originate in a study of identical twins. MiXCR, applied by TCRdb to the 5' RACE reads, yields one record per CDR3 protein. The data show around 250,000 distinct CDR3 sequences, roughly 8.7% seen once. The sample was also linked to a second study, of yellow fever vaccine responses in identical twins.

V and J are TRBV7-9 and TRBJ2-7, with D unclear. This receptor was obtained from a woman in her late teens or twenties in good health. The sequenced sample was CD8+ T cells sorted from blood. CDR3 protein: CASRKPSYEQYF. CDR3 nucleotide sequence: TGTGCCAGCAGAAAACCTTCCTACGAGCAGTACTTC.